This entry lists 26 T cell receptor beta chains sequenced from one sample in a study of blood T cell repertoires in COVID-19. The method was immunoSEQ multiplex PCR; TCRdb's version includes in-frame clones alone and lacks a portion of them. The sample lists about 93,000 clones, approximately 89% occurring once. Sequencing was carried out using peripheral blood. The source is a man aged 45-60 years with acute or convalescent COVID-19.

This chain links TRBV4-1 with TRBJ1-2, with no clear D. There are 13 residues in the CDR3. Germline V gene sequence: CDR1 MGHRA, CDR2 YSYEKL. V was trimmed by 0 bases and J by 7 bases, leaving 9 bases between them. The CDR3 DNA sequence: TGCGCCAGCAGCCAAGATCGAGGGTCTGGCTACACCTTC. This encodes CASSQDRGSGYTF.

V gene TRBV23-1 combines with J gene TRBJ2-5; 13 nucleotides agree with TRBD2. TRBV23-1 is treated as an ORF (open reading frame) with a function not yet certain. The CDR3 sequence is 18 residues long. Trimming at V came to 11 bases and at J to 7 bases, leaving 22 bases not matched to a gene. CDR3 residues: CAGHRDRGTSGTQGTQYF. The CDR3 DNA reads TGCGCCGGACACCGGGACAGGGGGACTAGCGGGACCCAGGGGACCCAGTACTTC.

The chain recombines TRBV25-1 with TRBJ2-6, with TRBD2 identical over 7 bases. The CDR3 is 17 amino acids. CDR1 is MGHDK and CDR2 is SYGVNS in the germline V gene. The V and J ends lost 5 bases and 4 bases, in that order; junction bases with no gene match: 11. The CDR3 DNA is TGTGCCAGCAGTTCCAACGGGCGGGAGCTGGGGGCCAACGTCCTGACTTTC. It is translated as CASSSNGRELGANVLTF.

The gene calls are TRBV7-9 and TRBJ2-7, with a tentative D call TRBD2 (6 bases). The CDR3 runs to 14 residues. Looked up from germline, CDR1 is SEHNR and CDR2 is FQNEAQ (reference sequence). V lost 5 bases and J lost 0, with 11 bases in between. As DNA, the CDR3 is TGTGCCAGCAGCGACGGGGGAGTCTCCTACGAGCAGTACGTC. Its protein product is CASSDGGVSYEQYV.

The CDR3: CASSASGAGEQFF. CDR3 nucleotide sequence: TGCGCCAGCAGCGCTAGCGGGGCAGGTGAGCAGTTCTTC. The chain recombines TRBV5-1 with TRBJ2-1, with 9 nucleotides matching TRBD2. This CDR3 comprises 13 residues. Germline CDR1 and CDR2: SGHRS and YFSETQ. After removal of 4 bases from V and 9 bases from J, the junction contained 5 bases not matched to a gene.

A few counts support this clone. The chain has TRBV6-2 or TRBV6-3 and TRBJ1-2; a weak D match, TRBD1 (6 bases). The germline V gene has CDR1 MNHEY and CDR2 SVGEGT. The CDR3 is made up of 14 amino acids. Trimming cost V 2 bases and J 14 bases, with 21 bases left between them. For the CDR3, the DNA is TGTGCCAGCAGTTACGCCCGGGACACTGAAACGTTTACCTTC. Translation: CASSYARDTETFTF.

The chain links TRBV5-5 to TRBJ2-7, with unresolved D. This CDR3 is built from 15 residues. Trimming left V 2 bases short and J 0 bases short, with 12 bases between. Germline-derived CDR1 and CDR2 are SGHKS and YYEKEE (reference sequence). This chain's CDR3 is CASSLLTVLSYEQYF. The CDR3 DNA sequence: TGTGCCAGCAGCTTACTTACGGTCCTCTCCTACGAGCAGTACTTC.

J is TRBJ1-2 and V is TRBV3-1 (or the pseudogene TRBV3-2); D is unclear. This CDR3 region has 13 residues. Per germline, CDR1 LGHDT and CDR2 YNNKEL (reference sequence). The germline V and J ends were trimmed by 4 bases and 5 bases, with 11 bases remaining between them. The CDR3 spells CASSPLTPYGYTF. In DNA form, the CDR3 reads TGTGCCAGCAGCCCTTTGACACCTTATGGCTACACCTTC.

This sequence joins TRBV14 and TRBJ2-5, with a possible D match to TRBD1 (5 bases). The germline V gene has CDR1 SGHDN and CDR2 FVKESK. This CDR3 is 11 amino acids long. Between the trimmed V and J ends, which lost 6 bases and 5 bases, there was a span of 7 bases. CDR3 amino acids: CASRAGETQYF. The CDR3 nucleotides read TGTGCCAGCAGGGCAGGGGAGACCCAGTACTTC.

The chain has TRBV28 and TRBJ1-1; D is unclear. Germline V gives CDR1 MDHEN, CDR2 SYDVKM. Trimming removed 4 bases from V and 1 base from J, with 7 bases in between. CDR3 length: 13 amino acids. CDR3 in DNA: TGTGCCAGCAGTTCGAGGCGGAACACTGAAGCTTTCTTT. As protein: CASSSRRNTEAFF.

V and J are TRBV28 and TRBJ2-3; D remains ambiguous. The CDR3 covers 15 residues. CDR1 and CDR2 from the germline V gene are MDHEN and SYDVKM. Trimming shortened V by 4 bases and J by 2 bases, and 13 bases separated the two germline ends. CDR3 amino acids: CASSSPRVLTDTQYF. CDR3 bases: TGTGCCAGCAGTTCCCCCCGGGTCCTCACAGATACGCAGTATTTT.

This clone was observed a handful of times. The gene calls are TRBV28 and TRBJ2-3; 7 nucleotides match TRBD2. The CDR3 consists of 15 residues. CDR1 is MDHEN and CDR2 is SYDVKM in the germline V gene. The V segment lost 3 bases and the J segment 0 bases; nucleotides outside the gene matches: 3. The CDR3 nucleotides read TGTGCCAGCAGTTTGGGAGGGATAAGCACAGATACGCAGTATTTT. It encodes CASSLGGISTDTQYF.

The CDR3 sequence is CSVVPGGLARSTDTQYF. The CDR3 bases are TGCAGCGTTGTCCCGGGGGGACTAGCGCGTAGCACAGATACGCAGTATTTT. V is TRBV29-1 and J is TRBJ2-3, with 10 bases fitting TRBD2. This CDR3 has 17 residues. V lost 4 bases to trimming and J lost 0 bases; unmatched junction nucleotides: 10. Germline V gene lookup returns CDR1 SQVTM and CDR2 ANQGSEA.

This clone was detected a few times. The chain employs TRBV19 and TRBJ1-2; tentatively, D is TRBD1 (5 bases). CDR3 length: 15 residues. CDR1 LNHDA and CDR2 SQIVND come from the germline V gene (reference sequence). V lost 3 bases and J lost 5, with 16 bases in between. The CDR3 loop is CASSIRTGGLYGYTF. The CDR3 DNA follows: TGTGCCAGTAGTATTCGGACGGGGGGATTGTATGGCTACACCTTC.

This clone was picked up a small number of times. The chain recombines TRBV4-1 with TRBJ2-7; D is possibly TRBD1 (6 bases). Germline assignment: CDR1 MGHRA and CDR2 YSYEKL. This CDR3 contains 15 residues. Deletions cut 3 bases from V and 3 bases from J, with 15 bases between. CDR3 amino acids: CASSHGTNTIYEQYV. Written as DNA, the CDR3 is TGCGCCAGCAGCCACGGGACAAATACGATCTACGAGCAGTACGTC.

The chain is built from TRBV28 and TRBJ2-1, with TRBD2 identical over 10 bases. V gave up 4 bases and J gave up 7 bases; unmatched junction bases: 10. The CDR3 spans 16 residues. Germline V lookup: CDR1 MDHEN, CDR2 SYDVKM. The CDR3: CASSSLGLAGANEQFF. The CDR3 region has the DNA TGTGCCAGCAGTTCCCTCGGGCTAGCGGGAGCTAATGAGCAGTTCTTC.

This clone has more than one count but fewer than ten. The rearrangement links TRBV5-1 to TRBJ1-1; a possible D gene is TRBD1 (6 bases). The germline gives CDR1 SGHRS, CDR2 YFSETQ. V was clipped by 4 bases and J by 10 bases, with 14 bases between them. The CDR3 is made up of 12 amino acids. The CDR3 DNA follows: TGCGCCAGCAGCCCTAACAGGGAGGGAGCTTTCTTT. Translation: CASSPNREGAFF.

The genes are TRBV2 and TRBJ2-5; 15 bases map to TRBD2. Looked up from germline, CDR1 is SNHLY and CDR2 is FYNNEI. The CDR3 consists of 18 residues. The V gene end was trimmed by 7 bases and the J gene end by 4 bases; junction bases not matched to a gene: 13. CDR3 protein: CASTHGLAGGAGRETQYF. The DNA of the CDR3 is TGTGCCAGCACCCACGGACTAGCGGGAGGGGCGGGGAGAGAGACCCAGTACTTC.

V is TRBV10-3 and J is TRBJ1-5; D unresolved. From germline, CDR1 is ENHRY and CDR2 SYGVKD. Trimming took off 8 bases at V and 4 bases at J, with 9 bases between the two ends. This CDR3 comprises 12 residues. CDR3 DNA: TGTGCCATCGCTGACTCGAATCAGCCCCAGCATTTT. Translation gives CAIADSNQPQHF.

This chain connects TRBV3-1 (or the pseudogene TRBV3-2) to TRBJ2-3, with D unclear. The CDR3 covers 13 residues. V lost 3 bases and J lost 3, with 7 bases in between. CDR1 is LGHDT and CDR2 is YNNKEL in the germline V gene (reference sequence). CDR3 in amino acids: CASSQSRTDTQYF. The CDR3 region has the DNA TGTGCCAGCAGCCAGTCTCGTACAGATACGCAGTATTTT.

The chain combines TRBV29-1 with TRBJ1-2; D is uncertain. Germline V CDR1 and CDR2: SQVTM, ANQGSEA. The CDR3 is 12 residues long. V was clipped by 3 bases and J by 3 bases, with 8 bases between them. The CDR3 spells CSVDRVDYGYTF. The CDR3 DNA sequence: TGCAGCGTTGACCGGGTAGACTATGGCTACACCTTC.

Only a few counts were recorded for this clone. The chain couples TRBV27 to TRBJ2-1; 7 bases map to TRBD2. With V trimmed by 2 bases and J by 6 bases, 10 bases remained unmatched. The CDR3 has 16 amino acids. The germline CDR1 and CDR2 sequences are MNHEY and SMNVEV (reference sequence). CDR3 amino acids: CASSLRWAGEVNEQFF. The CDR3 nucleotides read TGTGCCAGCAGTTTACGTTGGGCGGGGGAGGTCAATGAGCAGTTCTTC.

A single count supports this clone. The genes are TRBV25-1 and TRBJ2-7; the D gene is possibly TRBD1 (6 bases). CDR3 size: 11 residues. V lost 6 bases and J lost 6, with 9 bases in between. Germline loops: CDR1 MGHDK, CDR2 SYGVNS. This CDR3 is CASRQGREQYF. In DNA, the CDR3 is TGTGCCAGCAGACAGGGCCGCGAGCAGTACTTC.

CDR3 nucleotides: TGTGCCAGCAGCTTAGCCAGGAACTATGGCTACACCTTC. It specifies CASSLARNYGYTF. The rearrangement joins TRBV7-2 to TRBJ1-2, with D unclear. Germline CDR1 is SGHTA and CDR2 is FQGNSA. Trimming shortened V by 0 bases and J by 2 bases, and 4 bases separated the two germline ends. CDR3 length equals 13 residues.

This clone was picked up one time. The chain combines TRBV7-9 with TRBJ2-1; D gene uncertain. The germline V gene has CDR1 SEHNR and CDR2 FQNEAQ (reference sequence). The CDR3 consists of 14 residues. Trimming took off 0 bases at V and 7 bases at J, with 10 bases between the two ends. CDR3 region: CASSLARGPNEQFF. The CDR3 DNA sequence: TGTGCCAGCAGCTTAGCGCGAGGCCCTAATGAGCAGTTCTTC.

V gene TRBV2 combines with J gene TRBJ2-7, with TRBD2 as a possible D gene (6 bases). The germline V gene has CDR1 SNHLY and CDR2 FYNNEI. V gave up 6 bases and J gave up 6 bases, with 21 bases separating them. The CDR3 is made up of 15 amino acids. CDR3 bases: TGTGCCAGCAGCGACCGGGACTCGCCGGAGAGCGAGCAGTACGTC. This codes for CASSDRDSPESEQYV.